The T cell receptor (beta chain) described here comes from a study of cytomegalovirus exposure and HLA in healthy donors. Method: immunoSEQ multiplex PCR; TCRdb's copy keeps in-frame clones and lacks some. The data show 100,000 to 150,000 clones, about 91% seen once. Germline CDR1 reads MRHNA; CDR2 reads SNTAGT. V was clipped by 4 bases and J by 0 bases, with 6 bases between them. The CDR3 runs 14 residues. Input material: PBMCs. The TCR originated in a woman under 30 in good health and CMV-seronegative. The genes are TRBV6-4 and TRBJ2-2; TRBD1 is a possible D gene (5 bases). The CDR3 DNA reads TGTGCCAGCAGTGGCAGGGCGAACACCGGGGAGCTGTTTTTT. It codes for CASSGRANTGELFF.